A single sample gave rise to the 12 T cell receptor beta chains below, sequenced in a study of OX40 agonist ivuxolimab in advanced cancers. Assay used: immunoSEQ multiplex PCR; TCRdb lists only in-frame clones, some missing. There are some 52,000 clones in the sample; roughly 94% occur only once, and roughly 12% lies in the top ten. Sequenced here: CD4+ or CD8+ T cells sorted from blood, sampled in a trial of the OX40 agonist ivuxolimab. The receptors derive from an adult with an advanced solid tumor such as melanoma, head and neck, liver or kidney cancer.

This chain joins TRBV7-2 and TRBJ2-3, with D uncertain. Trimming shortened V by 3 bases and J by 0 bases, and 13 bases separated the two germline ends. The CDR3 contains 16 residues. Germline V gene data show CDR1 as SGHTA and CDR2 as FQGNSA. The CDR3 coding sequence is TGTGCCAGCAGCTTGTTTGCGGCATCTAGCACAGATACGCAGTATTTT. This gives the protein CASSLFAASSTDTQYF.

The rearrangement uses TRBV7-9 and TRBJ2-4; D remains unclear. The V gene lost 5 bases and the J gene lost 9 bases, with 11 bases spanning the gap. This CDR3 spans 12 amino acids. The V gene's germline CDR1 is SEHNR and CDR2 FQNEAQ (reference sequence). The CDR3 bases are TGTGCCAGCAGCGATGGGGATTCCATTCAGTACTTC. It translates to CASSDGDSIQYF.

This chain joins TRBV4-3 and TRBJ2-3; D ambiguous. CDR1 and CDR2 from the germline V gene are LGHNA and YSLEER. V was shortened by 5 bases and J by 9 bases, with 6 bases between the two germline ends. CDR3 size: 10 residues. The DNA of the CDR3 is TGCGCCAGCAGCTCCGGAACGCAGTATTTT. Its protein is CASSSGTQYF.

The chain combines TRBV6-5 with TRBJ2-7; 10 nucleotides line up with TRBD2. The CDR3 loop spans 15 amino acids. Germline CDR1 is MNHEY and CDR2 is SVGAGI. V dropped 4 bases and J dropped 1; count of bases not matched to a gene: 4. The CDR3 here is CASSFIAGGSYEQYF. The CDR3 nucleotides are TGTGCCAGCAGTTTCATAGCGGGAGGTTCCTACGAGCAGTACTTC.

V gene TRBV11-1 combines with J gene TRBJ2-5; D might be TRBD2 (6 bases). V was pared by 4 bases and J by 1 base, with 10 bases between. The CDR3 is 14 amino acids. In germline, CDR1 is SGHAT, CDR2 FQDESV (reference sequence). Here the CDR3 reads CASSSGTLQETQYF. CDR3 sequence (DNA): TGTGCCAGCAGCTCGGGGACTCTCCAAGAGACCCAGTACTTC.

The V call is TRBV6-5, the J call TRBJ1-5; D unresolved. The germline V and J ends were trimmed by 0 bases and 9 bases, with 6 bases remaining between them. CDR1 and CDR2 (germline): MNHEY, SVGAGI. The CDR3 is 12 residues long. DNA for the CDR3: TGTGCCAGCAGTTACTCAGGGTGGCCCCAGCATTTT. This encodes CASSYSGWPQHF.

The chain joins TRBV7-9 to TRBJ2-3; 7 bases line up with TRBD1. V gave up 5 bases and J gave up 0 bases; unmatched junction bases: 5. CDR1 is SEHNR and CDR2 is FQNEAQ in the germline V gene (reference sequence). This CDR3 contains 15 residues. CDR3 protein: CASSPRQGSTDTQYF. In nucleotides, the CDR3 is TGTGCCAGCAGCCCCCGACAGGGTAGCACAGATACGCAGTATTTT.

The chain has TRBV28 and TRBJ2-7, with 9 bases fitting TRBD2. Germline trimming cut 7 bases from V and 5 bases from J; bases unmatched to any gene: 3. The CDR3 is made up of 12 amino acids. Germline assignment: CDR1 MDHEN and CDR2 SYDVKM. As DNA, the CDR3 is TGTGCCAGCAAGCGGGGGGCAAACGAGCAGTACTTC. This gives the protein CASKRGANEQYF.

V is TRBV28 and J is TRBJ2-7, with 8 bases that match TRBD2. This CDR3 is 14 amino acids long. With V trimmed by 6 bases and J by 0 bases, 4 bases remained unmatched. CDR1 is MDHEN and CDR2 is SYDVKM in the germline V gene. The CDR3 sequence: CASRPSGGSYEQYF. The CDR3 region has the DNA TGTGCCAGCAGACCCAGCGGGGGCTCCTACGAGCAGTACTTC. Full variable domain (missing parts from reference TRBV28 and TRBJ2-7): DVKVTQSSRYLVKRTGEKVFLECVQDMDHENMFWYRQDPGLGLRLIYFSYDVKMKEKGDIPEGYSVSREKKERFSLILESASTNQTSMYLCASRPSGGSYEQYFGPGTRLTVT.

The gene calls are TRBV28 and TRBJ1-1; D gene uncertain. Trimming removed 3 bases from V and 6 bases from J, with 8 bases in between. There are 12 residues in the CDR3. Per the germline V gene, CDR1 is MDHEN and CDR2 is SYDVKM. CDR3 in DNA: TGTGCCAGCAGTTTCATGCAGTCTGAAGCTTTCTTT. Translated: CASSFMQSEAFF.

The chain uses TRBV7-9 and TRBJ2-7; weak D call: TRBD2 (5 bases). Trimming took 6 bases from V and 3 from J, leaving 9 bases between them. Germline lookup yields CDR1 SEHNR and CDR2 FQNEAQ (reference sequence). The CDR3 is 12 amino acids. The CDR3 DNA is TGTGCCAGCAGGCTGGGAGACTACGAGCAGTACTTC. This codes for CASRLGDYEQYF.

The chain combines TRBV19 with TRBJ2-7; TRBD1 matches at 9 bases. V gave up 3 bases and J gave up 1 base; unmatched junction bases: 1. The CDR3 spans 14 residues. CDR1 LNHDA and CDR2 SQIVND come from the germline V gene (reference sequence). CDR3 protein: CASSMGTGSYEQYF. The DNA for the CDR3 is TGTGCCAGTAGTATGGGGACAGGGTCCTACGAGCAGTACTTC.